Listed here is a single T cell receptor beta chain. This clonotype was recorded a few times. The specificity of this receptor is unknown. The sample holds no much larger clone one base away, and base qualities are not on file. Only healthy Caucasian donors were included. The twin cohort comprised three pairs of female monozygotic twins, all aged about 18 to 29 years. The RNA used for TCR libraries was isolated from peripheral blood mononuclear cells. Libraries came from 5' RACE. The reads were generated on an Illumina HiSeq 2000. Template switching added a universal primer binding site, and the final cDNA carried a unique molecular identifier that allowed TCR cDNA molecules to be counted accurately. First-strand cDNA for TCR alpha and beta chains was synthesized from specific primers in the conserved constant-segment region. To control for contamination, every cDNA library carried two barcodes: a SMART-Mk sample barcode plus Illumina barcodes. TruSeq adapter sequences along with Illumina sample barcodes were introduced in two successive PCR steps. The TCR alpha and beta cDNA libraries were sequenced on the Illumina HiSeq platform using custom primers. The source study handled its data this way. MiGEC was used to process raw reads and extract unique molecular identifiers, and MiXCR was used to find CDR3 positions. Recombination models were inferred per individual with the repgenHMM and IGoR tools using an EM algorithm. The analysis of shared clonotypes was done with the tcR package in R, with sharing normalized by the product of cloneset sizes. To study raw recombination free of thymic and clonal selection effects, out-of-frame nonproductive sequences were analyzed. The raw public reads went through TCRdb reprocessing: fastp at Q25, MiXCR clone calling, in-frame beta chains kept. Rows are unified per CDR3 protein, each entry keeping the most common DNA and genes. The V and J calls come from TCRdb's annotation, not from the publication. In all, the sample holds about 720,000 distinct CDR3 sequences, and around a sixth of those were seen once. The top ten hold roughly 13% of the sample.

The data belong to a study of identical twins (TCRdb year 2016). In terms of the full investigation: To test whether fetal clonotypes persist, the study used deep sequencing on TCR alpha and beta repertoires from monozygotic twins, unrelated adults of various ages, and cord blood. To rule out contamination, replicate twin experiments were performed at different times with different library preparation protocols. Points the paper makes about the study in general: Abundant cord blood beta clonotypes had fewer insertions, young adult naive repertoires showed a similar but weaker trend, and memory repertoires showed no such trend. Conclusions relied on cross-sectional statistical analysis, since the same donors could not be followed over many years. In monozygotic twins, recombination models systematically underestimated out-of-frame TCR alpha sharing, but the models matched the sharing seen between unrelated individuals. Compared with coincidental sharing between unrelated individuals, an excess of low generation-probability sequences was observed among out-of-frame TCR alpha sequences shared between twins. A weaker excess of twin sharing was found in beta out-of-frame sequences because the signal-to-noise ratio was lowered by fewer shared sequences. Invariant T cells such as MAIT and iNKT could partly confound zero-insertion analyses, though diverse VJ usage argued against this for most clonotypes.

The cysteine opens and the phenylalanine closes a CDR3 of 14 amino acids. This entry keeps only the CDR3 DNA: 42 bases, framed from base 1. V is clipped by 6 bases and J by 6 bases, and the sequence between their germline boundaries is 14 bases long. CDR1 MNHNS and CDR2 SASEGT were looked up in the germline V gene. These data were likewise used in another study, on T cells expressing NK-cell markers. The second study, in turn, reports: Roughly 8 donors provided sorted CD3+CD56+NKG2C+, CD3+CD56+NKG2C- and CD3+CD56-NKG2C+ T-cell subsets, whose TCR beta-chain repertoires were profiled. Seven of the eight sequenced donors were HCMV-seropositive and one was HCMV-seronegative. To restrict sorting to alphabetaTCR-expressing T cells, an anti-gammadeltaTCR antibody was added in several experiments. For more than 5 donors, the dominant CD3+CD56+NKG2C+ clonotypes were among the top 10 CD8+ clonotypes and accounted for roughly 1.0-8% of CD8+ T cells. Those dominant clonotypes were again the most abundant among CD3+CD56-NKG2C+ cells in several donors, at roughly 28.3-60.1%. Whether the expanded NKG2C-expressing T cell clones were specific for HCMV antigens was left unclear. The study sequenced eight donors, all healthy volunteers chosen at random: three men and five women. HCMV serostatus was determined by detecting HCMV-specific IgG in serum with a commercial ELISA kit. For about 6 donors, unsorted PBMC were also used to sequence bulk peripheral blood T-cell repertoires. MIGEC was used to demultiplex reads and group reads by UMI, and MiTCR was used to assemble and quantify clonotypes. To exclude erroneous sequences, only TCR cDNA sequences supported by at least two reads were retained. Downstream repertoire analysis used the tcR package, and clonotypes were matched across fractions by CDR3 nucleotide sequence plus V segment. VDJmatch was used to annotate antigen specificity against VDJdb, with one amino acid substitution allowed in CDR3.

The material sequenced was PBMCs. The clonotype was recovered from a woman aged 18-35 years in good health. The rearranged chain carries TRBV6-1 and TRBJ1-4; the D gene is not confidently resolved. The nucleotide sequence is TGTGCCAGCAGGACGGATCCTTACGATGAAAAACTGTTTTTT. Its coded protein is CASRTDPYDEKLFF.